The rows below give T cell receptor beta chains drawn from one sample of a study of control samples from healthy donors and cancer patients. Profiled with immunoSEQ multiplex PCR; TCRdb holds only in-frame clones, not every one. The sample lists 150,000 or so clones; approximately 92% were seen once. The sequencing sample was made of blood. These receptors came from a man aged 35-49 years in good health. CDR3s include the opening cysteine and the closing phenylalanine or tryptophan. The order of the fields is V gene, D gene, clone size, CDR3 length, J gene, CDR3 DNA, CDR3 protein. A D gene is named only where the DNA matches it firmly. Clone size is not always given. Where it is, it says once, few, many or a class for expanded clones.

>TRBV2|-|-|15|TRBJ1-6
TGTGCCAGCAGCGAACAGGGCCTAATGGATTCACCCCTCCACTTT
CASSEQGLMDSPLHF
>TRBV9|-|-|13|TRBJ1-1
TGTGCCAGCAGCGTAGCTATGAGCACTGAAGCTTTCTTT
CASSVAMSTEAFF
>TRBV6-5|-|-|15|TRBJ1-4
TGTGCCAGCAGTTACTTGGGGGCGAAAGATGAAAAACTGTTTTTT
CASSYLGAKDEKLFF
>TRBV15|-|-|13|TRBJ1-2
TGTGCCACCAGCAGAAATTCGGACTATGGCTACACCTTC
CATSRNSDYGYTF
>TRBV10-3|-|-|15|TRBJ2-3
TGTGCCACCGAGGGGGGACAGTCGGTCGCAGATACGCAGTATTTT
CATEGGQSVADTQYF
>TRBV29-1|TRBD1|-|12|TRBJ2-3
TGCAGCGGGAGACAGGGTCGAGATACGCAGTATTTT
CSGRQGRDTQYF
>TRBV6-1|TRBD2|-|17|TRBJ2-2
TGTGCCAGCAGTGAAGGAATGGCGGGGGGGAACACCGGGGAGCTGTTTTTT
CASSEGMAGGNTGELFF
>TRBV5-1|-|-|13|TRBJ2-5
TGCGCCAGCAGCCCCGGGAGTCAAGAGACCCAGTACTTC
CASSPGSQETQYF
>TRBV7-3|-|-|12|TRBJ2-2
TGTGCCAGCAGCTCGGGCAACGGGGAGCTGTTTTTT
CASSSGNGELFF
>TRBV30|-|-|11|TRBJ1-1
TGTGCCTGGAATCTGAACACTGAAGCTTTCTTT
CAWNLNTEAFF
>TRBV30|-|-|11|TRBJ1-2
TGTGCCTGGAGTGTACTGTTGGACTACACCTTC
CAWSVLLDYTF
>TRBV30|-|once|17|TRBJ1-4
TGTGCCTGGAGCCGGGAGTTCTTACAAGCAACTAATGAAAAACTGTTTTTT
CAWSREFLQATNEKLFF
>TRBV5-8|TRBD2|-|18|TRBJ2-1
TGTGCCAGCAGCTTGGTGGCGGGGGGCGTGCCCGTGTTCAATGAGCAGTTCTTC
CASSLVAGGVPVFNEQFF
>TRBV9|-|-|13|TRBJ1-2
TGTGCCAGCAGCGTAGCCTCCGGGTATGGCTACACCTTC
CASSVASGYGYTF
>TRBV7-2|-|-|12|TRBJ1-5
TGTGCCAGCAGCTTCGGTGTTCAGCCCCAGCATTTT
CASSFGVQPQHF
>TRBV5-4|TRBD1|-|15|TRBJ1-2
TGTGCCAGCAGCTTGGGGGACAGACGTAACTATGGCTACACCTTC
CASSLGDRRNYGYTF
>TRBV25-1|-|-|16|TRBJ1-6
TGTGCCAGCAGTGAATGGGTAGTCTCCTATAATTCACCCCTCCACTTT
CASSEWVVSYNSPLHF
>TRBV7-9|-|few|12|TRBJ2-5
TGTGCCAGCATACTAGTTGGAGAGACCCAGTACTTC
CASILVGETQYF
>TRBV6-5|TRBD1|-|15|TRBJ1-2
TGTGCCAGCAGCGGGAACTCTGGACAGGGCTATGGCTACACCTTC
CASSGNSGQGYGYTF
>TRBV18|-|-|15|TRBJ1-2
TGTGCCAGCTCACCCCCCTCCCTGACAGGCTATGGCTACACCTTC
CASSPPSLTGYGYTF
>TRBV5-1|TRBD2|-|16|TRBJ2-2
TGCGCCAGCAGCCCCAGTGTTGCGGGGGACACCGGGGAGCTGTTTTTT
CASSPSVAGDTGELFF
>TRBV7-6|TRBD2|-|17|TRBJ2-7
TGTGCCAGCAGCTTAGCCCATTATGCTGGGGGAGGGCGCGAGCAGTACTTC
CASSLAHYAGGGREQYF
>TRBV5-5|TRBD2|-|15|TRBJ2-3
TGTGCCAGCAGCTTGGAGAGACTAGCTACGGATACGCAGTATTTT
CASSLERLATDTQYF
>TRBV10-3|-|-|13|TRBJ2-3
TGTGCCATCAGTGGACAGAGCACAGATACGCAGTATTTT
CAISGQSTDTQYF
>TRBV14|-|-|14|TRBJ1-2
TGTGCCAGCAGCCAATATCAGACAGCTGATGGCTACACCTTC
CASSQYQTADGYTF
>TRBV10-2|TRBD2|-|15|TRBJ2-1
TGCGCCAGCAGCGAACCTAGCGGAGAATACAATGAGCAGTTCTTC
CASSEPSGEYNEQFF
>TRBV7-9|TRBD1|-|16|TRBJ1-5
TGTGCCAGCAGCCCCGGACAGGGAACCCGCAATCAGCCCCAGCATTTT
CASSPGQGTRNQPQHF
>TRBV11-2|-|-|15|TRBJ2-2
TGTGCCAGCAGCGCAACCAGGGGAGAGGGCGGGGAGCTGTTTTTT
CASSATRGEGGELFF
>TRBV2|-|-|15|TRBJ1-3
TGTGCCAGCAGTTTGGACAGTAGCTCTGGAAACACCATATATTTT
CASSLDSSSGNTIYF
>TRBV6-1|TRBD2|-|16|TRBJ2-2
TGTGCCAGCAGTGAATTAAGCGGGGGGGCCGTAGGGGAGCTGTTTTTT
CASSELSGGAVGELFF
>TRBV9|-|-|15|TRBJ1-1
TGTGCCAGCAGCGTAGGAAGTTTAGGGGACACTGAAGCTTTCTTT
CASSVGSLGDTEAFF
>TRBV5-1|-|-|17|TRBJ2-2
TGCGCCAGCAGCTTTCGGACAGAGATCACGAACACCGGGGAGCTGTTTTTT
CASSFRTEITNTGELFF
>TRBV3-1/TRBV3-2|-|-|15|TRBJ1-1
TGTGCCAGCAGCCAAGAGGGCACCCCGGGAGGGGAAGCTTTCTTT
CASSQEGTPGGEAFF
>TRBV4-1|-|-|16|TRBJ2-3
TGCGCCAGCAGCCCACAATCGGGACGGCTCACAGATACGCAGTATTTT
CASSPQSGRLTDTQYF
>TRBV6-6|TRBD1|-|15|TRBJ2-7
TGTGCCAGCAGTTACTTACAGGGGCCCACCTACGAGCAGTACTTC
CASSYLQGPTYEQYF
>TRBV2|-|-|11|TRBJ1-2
TGTGCCGGGGGGGTTCGCTATGGCTACACCTTC
CAGGVRYGYTF
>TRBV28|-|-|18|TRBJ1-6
TGTGCCAGCAGTTCGCCCTCCGGGCTCAGCACCTATAATTCACCCCTCCACTTT
CASSSPSGLSTYNSPLHF
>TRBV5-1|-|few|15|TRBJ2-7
TGCGCCAGCAGCTCGACTCCCGGATCGGTTTACGAGCAGTACTTC
CASSSTPGSVYEQYF
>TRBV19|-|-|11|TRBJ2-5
TGTGCCAGTAGTGCGCAAGAGACCCAGTACTTC
CASSAQETQYF
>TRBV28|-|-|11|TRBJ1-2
TGTGCCACGACGCCTAACTATGGCTACACCTTC
CATTPNYGYTF
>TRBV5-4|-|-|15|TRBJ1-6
TGTGCCAGCAGCCCGGTGGAGGGCTTTGGTTCACCCCTCCACTTT
CASSPVEGFGSPLHF
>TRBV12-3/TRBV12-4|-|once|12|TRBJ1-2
TGTGCCAGCAGGGGAGGGCCTGGAGGCTACACCTTC
CASRGGPGGYTF
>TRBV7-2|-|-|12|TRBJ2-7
TGTGCCAGCAGCGGATCGGGCTTCGGGCAGTACTTC
CASSGSGFGQYF
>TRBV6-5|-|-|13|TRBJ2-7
TGTGCCAGCAGAGCCGGAGGGAACTACGAGCAGTACTTC
CASRAGGNYEQYF
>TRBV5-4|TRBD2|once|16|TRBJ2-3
TGTGCCAGCAGCCATACTAGCGGGGGTTGGGCGGATACGCAGTATTTT
CASSHTSGGWADTQYF
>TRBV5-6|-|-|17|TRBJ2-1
TGTGCCAGCAGCTTGATCCCAAGGCTCGAATCCTACAATGAGCAGTTCTTC
CASSLIPRLESYNEQFF
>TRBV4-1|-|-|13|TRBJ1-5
TGCGCCAGCAGCCAAGATCCCCATCAGCCCCAGCATTTT
CASSQDPHQPQHF
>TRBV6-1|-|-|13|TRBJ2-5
TGTGCCAGCAGTGAAGAGTTTAGGAGGACACCCGACTTC
CASSEEFRRTPDF
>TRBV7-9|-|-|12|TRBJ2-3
TGTGCCAGCAGCTTAAGGGAAAATACGCAGTATTTT
CASSLRENTQYF
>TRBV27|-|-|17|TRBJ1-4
TGTGCCAGCAGTTCCCTGACTGGTAGGGCAAAGAATGAAAAACTGTTTTTT
CASSSLTGRAKNEKLFF
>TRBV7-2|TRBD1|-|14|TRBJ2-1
TGTGCCAGCAGCTTACTAGCAGGGGGCAATGAGCAGTTCTTC
CASSLLAGGNEQFF
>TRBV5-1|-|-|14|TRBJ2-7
TGCGCCAGCAGCTCCGGCACGGTATCCTACGAGCAGTACTTC
CASSSGTVSYEQYF
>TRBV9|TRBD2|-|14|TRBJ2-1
TGTGCCAGCAGCGTAGGCGGGGGTGTTTATGAGCAGTTCTTC
CASSVGGGVYEQFF
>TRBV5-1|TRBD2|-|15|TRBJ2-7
TGCGCCAGCAAGGGCGGGGGGAAAAGCTCCTACGAGCAGTACTTC
CASKGGGKSSYEQYF
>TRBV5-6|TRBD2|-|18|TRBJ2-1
TGTGCCAGCAGCTTGAGTAGCGGGGGAAACCCGTTTAACAATGAGCAGTTCTTC
CASSLSSGGNPFNNEQFF